Listed below are T cell receptor beta chains from one sample, sequenced in a study of identical twins. TCRdb analysed the 5' RACE reads with MiXCR anew, one entry per CDR3 protein. The table lists fewer than 900,000 distinct CDR3 sequences, about 20% of them singletons, with around 13% in the top ten. The same data also went into a second study, on T cells expressing NK-cell markers.

The specimen sequenced was PBMCs. All receptors come from a woman between 18 and 29 years old in good health. Each CDR3 is given with its conserved first and last residue. D genes are given only for firm matches. A clone size is listed for some rows: how often the clone was seen (once, few, many), or a class if it is expanded.

v_gene	j_gene	d_gene	abundance	CDR3nt	CDR3aa
TRBV6-1	TRBJ2-3	.	.	TGTGCCAGCAGAGTACTAGATACAGATACGCAGTATTTT	CASRVLDTDTQYF
TRBV6-1	TRBJ2-1	TRBD2	.	TGTGCCAGCAGGGGCTGGGGGGGATACAATGAGCAGTTCTTC	CASRGWGGYNEQFF
TRBV20-1	TRBJ2-3	TRBD2	.	TGCAGTGCCCGGACTAGCGGGGGGGTCACAGATACGCAGTATTTT	CSARTSGGVTDTQYF
TRBV6-5	TRBJ1-2	TRBD1	.	TGTGCCAGCAGTTACGGACAGGGGGCAAGGGGCTACACCTTC	CASSYGQGARGYTF
TRBV7-9	TRBJ2-7	TRBD2	.	TGTGCCAGCAGCTTTGAGACTAGCGGTGAGGAGCAGTACTTC	CASSFETSGEEQYF
TRBV7-3	TRBJ1-3	.	few	TGTGCCAGCAGCTATCACGGGGGGGTAACTGGAAACACCATATATTTT	CASSYHGGVTGNTIYF
TRBV7-9	TRBJ2-2	.	.	TGTGCCAGCAGCTTACCCGAAGGGCAGGGGTACACCGGGGAGCTGTTTTTT	CASSLPEGQGYTGELFF
TRBV5-1	TRBJ2-7	TRBD2	.	TGCGCCAGCAGCTCAGCGGGGGACTCCTACGAGCAGTACTTC	CASSSAGDSYEQYF
TRBV5-1	TRBJ1-2	TRBD1	few	TGCGCCAGCAGCCCTAGGACAGGAACCAACTATGGCTACACCTTC	CASSPRTGTNYGYTF
TRBV5-1	TRBJ2-5	TRBD2	few	TGCGCCAGCAGCCCCGGACTAGCGGGGGGGCCGGGGCAAGAGACCCAGTACTTC	CASSPGLAGGPGQETQYF
TRBV15	TRBJ1-4	.	few	TGTGCCACCAGCCAAAAATCGGCTAATGAAAAACTGTTTTTT	CATSQKSANEKLFF
TRBV27	TRBJ2-3	.	.	TGTGCCAGCAGTTCGCCACTGAGAGGCACAGATACGCAGTATTTT	CASSSPLRGTDTQYF
TRBV12-3/TRBV12-4	TRBJ2-1	TRBD2	few	TGTGCCAGCAGTTTGACGGCTAGCGGTTACAATGAGCAGTTCTTC	CASSLTASGYNEQFF
TRBV6-2/TRBV6-3	TRBJ2-1	.	.	TGTGCCAGCAGTCCAGGGACGCTTGCCTACAATGAGCAGTTCTTC	CASSPGTLAYNEQFF
TRBV12-3/TRBV12-4	TRBJ1-1	TRBD1	.	TGTGCCAGCAGCGCGACAGGGTCGAACACTGAAGCTTTCTTT	CASSATGSNTEAFF
TRBV20-1	TRBJ2-1	.	few	TGCAGTGCTAGGCTTCTTGGGGATGAGCAGTTCTTC	CSARLLGDEQFF
TRBV9	TRBJ1-1	TRBD1	few	TGTGCCAGCAGCGTAGATGCAGGGGGCTTCATGAACACTGAAGCTTTCTTT	CASSVDAGGFMNTEAFF
TRBV11-2	TRBJ1-2	.	few	TGTGCCAGCAGCTGGAGTTCTGGGGGCGGCTACACCTTC	CASSWSSGGGYTF
TRBV3-1	TRBJ1-5	.	few	TGTGCCAGCAGCCCTGACCGACTCCAGCCCCAGCATTTT	CASSPDRLQPQHF
TRBV10-3	TRBJ2-7	TRBD1	.	TGTGCCATCAGTGGACAGGGTTTGGCCTCCTACGAGCAGTACTTC	CAISGQGLASYEQYF
TRBV20-1	TRBJ2-1	TRBD2	few	TGCAGTGCTAGTGGGGCAGCGGGAGCTGGTAATGAGCAGTTCTTC	CSASGAAGAGNEQFF
TRBV12-3/TRBV12-4	TRBJ1-2	.	many	TGTGCCAGCAGGCGGGACACCTCTAACTATGGCTACACCTTC	CASRRDTSNYGYTF
TRBV12-3/TRBV12-4	TRBJ1-5	TRBD1	many	TGTGCCAGCAGAGGACAGGGGGACAATCAGCCCCAGCATTTT	CASRGQGDNQPQHF
TRBV5-1	TRBJ2-3	.	many	TGCGCCAGCAGGGGGACGGAAACCGGAGGTACGCAGTATTTT	CASRGTETGGTQYF
TRBV7-8	TRBJ2-7	.	few	TGTGCCAGCAGCCGGGCACAGGGAAACGAGCAGTACTTC	CASSRAQGNEQYF
TRBV11-3	TRBJ2-7	.	few	TGTGCCAGCAGCTTACGGGGGGCCGAGTACGAGCAGTACTTC	CASSLRGAEYEQYF
TRBV5-3	TRBJ2-5	TRBD1	.	TGTGCCAGAAGAGTTGACAGGGGCCAAGAGACCCAGTACTTC	CARRVDRGQETQYF
TRBV7-9	TRBJ2-5	.	.	TGTGCCAGCAGCCCAGGGGTACGGAACCAAGAGACCCAGTACTTC	CASSPGVRNQETQYF
TRBV7-9	TRBJ2-2	TRBD2	few	TGTGCCAGCACGACAATCGGGGCGGGAGCCCCCGGGGAGCTGTTTTTT	CASTTIGAGAPGELFF
TRBV20-1	TRBJ1-5	TRBD1	many	TGCAGTGCAGGACAGGGTAATCAGCCCCAGCATTTT	CSAGQGNQPQHF
TRBV20-1	TRBJ1-2	.	.	TGCAGTGCTGTCCTGGGCAATGGCTACACCTTC	CSAVLGNGYTF
TRBV29-1	TRBJ2-3	TRBD2	few	TGCAGCGTTGAAGTTCGCCTCCTACTAGCGGGGGGCACAGATACGCAGTATTTT	CSVEVRLLLAGGTDTQYF
TRBV20-1	TRBJ2-5	TRBD2	few	TGCAGTGTTCCCCGACGGGAGGCTCGAGAGACCCAGTACTTC	CSVPRREARETQYF
TRBV7-9	TRBJ2-6	.	few	TGTGCCAGCAGTCCTTCGCACTCTGGGGCCAACGTCCTGACTTTC	CASSPSHSGANVLTF
TRBV10-3	TRBJ1-5	.	.	TGTGCCATCAGGGGGCAGGCCAATCAGCCCCAGCATTTT	CAIRGQANQPQHF
TRBV12-3/TRBV12-4	TRBJ2-3	TRBD2	.	TGTGCCAGCAGTTCTAGCGGGGGGCTCACAGATACGCAGTATTTT	CASSSSGGLTDTQYF
TRBV11-2	TRBJ2-7	.	few	TGTGCCAGCAGCTTCGAGGGGGGGCGAACCTACGAGCAGTACTTC	CASSFEGGRTYEQYF
TRBV6-5	TRBJ1-1	.	few	TGTGCCAGCAGTTCATTGACCCGTCCGGGAGCTGAAGCTTTCTTT	CASSSLTRPGAEAFF
TRBV3-1	TRBJ2-5	TRBD2	.	TGTGCCAGCAGCCGTTTCTCTAGCGGGAGCGAGACCCAGTACTTC	CASSRFSSGSETQYF
TRBV20-1	TRBJ2-7	TRBD1	.	TGCAGTGCTAGTATCGACAGGGGCGACGAGCAGTACTTC	CSASIDRGDEQYF
TRBV24-1	TRBJ2-1	TRBD2	few	TGTGCCACCAGTGAAGCGGGAGGGGAGCTTGAGCAGTTCTTC	CATSEAGGELEQFF
TRBV20-1	TRBJ1-1	.	.	TGCAGTGCTGACACAGGGTTAAACACTGAAGCTTTCTTT	CSADTGLNTEAFF
TRBV5-1	TRBJ2-3	TRBD2	.	TGCGCCAGCATCCTAGCGGGAGGGGCTAGCACAGATACGCAGTATTTT	CASILAGGASTDTQYF
TRBV7-8	TRBJ2-7	.	.	TGTGCCAGCAGCTACCAGGGACGCTCAAGGAACGAGCAGTACTTC	CASSYQGRSRNEQYF
TRBV14	TRBJ2-5	.	few	TGTGCCAGCAGCCAATCCCACAGGTCTGGGACCCAGTACTTC	CASSQSHRSGTQYF
TRBV4-1	TRBJ2-7	TRBD2	.	TGCGCCAGCAGCCAGATTGGGCTAGCGGGTTCCTACGAGCAGTACTTC	CASSQIGLAGSYEQYF
TRBV7-2	TRBJ2-1	.	few	TGTGCCAGCAGCCTATTTGCGGGGGCTCGGCATGAGCAGTTCTTC	CASSLFAGARHEQFF
TRBV4-2	TRBJ1-5	.	.	TGTGCCAGCAGCCAAGAGGGGAAGGGTCAGCCCCAGCATTTT	CASSQEGKGQPQHF
TRBV3-1	TRBJ2-1	.	.	TGTGCCAGCAGCGAAGTCCGCGGGCGCCAATCCTACAATGAGCAGTTCTTC	CASSEVRGRQSYNEQFF
TRBV12-3/TRBV12-4	TRBJ2-7	.	few	TGTGCCAGCACCCCTTCAGGACTGTACTACGAGCAGTACTTC	CASTPSGLYYEQYF
TRBV5-1	TRBJ2-1	TRBD2	.	TGCGCCAGCAGCTTCCGGGGGGAGTCGGATGAGCAGTTCTTC	CASSFRGESDEQFF
TRBV12-3/TRBV12-4	TRBJ2-5	TRBD2	.	TGTGCCAGCAGTTCAGTAGCGGGAGCGTCTGAAGAGACCCAGTACTTC	CASSSVAGASEETQYF
TRBV12-3/TRBV12-4	TRBJ2-6	TRBD1	few	TGTGCCAGCAGTCTCAGAGGGGGCGCTGGGGCCAACGTCCTGACTTTC	CASSLRGGAGANVLTF